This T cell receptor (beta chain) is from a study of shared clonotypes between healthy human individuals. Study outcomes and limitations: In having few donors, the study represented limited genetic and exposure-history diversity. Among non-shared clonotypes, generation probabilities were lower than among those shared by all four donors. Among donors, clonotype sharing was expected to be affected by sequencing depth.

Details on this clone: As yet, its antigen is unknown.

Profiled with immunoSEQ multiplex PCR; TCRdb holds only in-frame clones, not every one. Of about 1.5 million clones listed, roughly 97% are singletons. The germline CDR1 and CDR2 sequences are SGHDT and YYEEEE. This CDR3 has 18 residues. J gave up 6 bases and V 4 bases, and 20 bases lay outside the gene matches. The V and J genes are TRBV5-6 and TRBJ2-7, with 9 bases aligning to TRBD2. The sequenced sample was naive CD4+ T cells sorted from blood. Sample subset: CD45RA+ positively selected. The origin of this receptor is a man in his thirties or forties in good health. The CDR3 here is CASSPPVVAGDALSEQYF. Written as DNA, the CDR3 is TGTGCCAGCAGCCCTCCGGTGGTAGCGGGAGATGCTCTCTCCGAGCAGTACTTC.